This T cell receptor (beta chain) was identified during a study of radiation and T cells in renal cell carcinoma. There are 18 residues in the CDR3. V shed 5 bases and J 1 base; nucleotides not matched to a gene: 12. Per germline, CDR1 GTSNPN and CDR2 SVGIG (reference sequence). Assay: immunoSEQ multiplex PCR; the TCRdb copy retains only in-frame clones and omits some. The sample consists of fewer than 200,000 clones, around 89% of them appearing once. Time point: blood 4 weeks post-SBRT, at nephrectomy. Regarding treatment: 15 Gy SBRT to primary tumor, nephrectomy 4 weeks later. The chain joins TRBV30 to TRBJ2-6, with 9 positions matching TRBD1. The source is a woman aged 50 to 60 with renal cell carcinoma. The sequenced sample was blood, obtained from a patient whose treatment included radiotherapy and nephrectomy. CDR3 amino acids: CAWCPRDRVLSGANVLTF. The CDR3 DNA reads TGTGCCTGGTGCCCCCGGGACAGGGTTTTGTCTGGGGCCAACGTCCTGACTTTC.